This T cell receptor beta chain was captured in a study of T cells after yellow fever vaccination. Study-level findings and limits: On re-exposure, the response was weaker but peaked faster, at day 5 versus 15. Most primary-vaccination clones recurred post-booster (nearly 98% CD4, roughly 87% CD8). A small share of clonotypes appeared in both CD4 and CD8 compartments.

This clonotype was seen repeatedly, ten times or more. Its antigen is not identified. Using its own MiXCR run on the 5' RACE reads, TCRdb lists one record per CDR3 protein. The sample yields around 310,000 distinct CDR3 sequences, around 4.5% seen once. J was trimmed by 5 bases and V by 5 bases; bases with no gene match: 7. CDR3 length equals 14 residues. CDR1 SEHNR and CDR2 FQNEAQ come from the germline V gene (reference sequence). The receptor was isolated from a man younger than 35 who received the YFV17D yellow fever vaccine. The V call is TRBV7-9, the J call TRBJ1-1, with TRBD1 matching over 8 bases. Sequencing was performed on PBMCs, taken 15 days after the yellow fever booster vaccination. The CDR3 DNA follows: TGTGCCAGCAGCCCTACAGGGGGAGTGACTGAAGCTTTCTTT. Its translation: CASSPTGGVTEAFF.